This T cell receptor beta chain was recorded in a study of blood T cell repertoires in COVID-19 (dated by TCRdb to 2019 to 2021). In terms of the full investigation: Samples from collaborators originated in the United States, Italy and Spain and spanned both the acute and convalescent phases of COVID-19. The prospective study material was composed of cDNA or gDNA derived from T cells, B-cell-depleted T cells, or PBMCs. The dataset comprised deeply sampled blood TCRbeta repertoires from subjects exposed to, actively infected with, or recovered from COVID-19. The repertoires were made available in a free public database intended to serve as a resource for research on the immune response to SARS-CoV-2. The samples were drawn from two sources: the first 160 participants of the ongoing ImmuneRACE study, and 1,200 or so subjects contributed by 6 global collaborators. The sample metadata nearly always contained a de-identified subject ID, COVID-19 status, age in years and sex. Where available, HLA class I and class II types were taken from metadata supplied by the sample provider and were not determined by assay-based typing. The paper as a whole reports these results and caveats: The quantity of clinical and demographic metadata differed by source and by participant and was supplied without curation.

As for this clone: The specificity of this receptor is unknown. No base quality values were provided; no much bigger clone lies one nucleotide off.

Each collaborating institution followed its own protocols to collect whole blood in K2EDTA tubes. For TCRbeta analysis, collaborator samples were shipped as frozen whole blood, as isolated PBMCs, or as DNA extracted from either sample type. The immunoSEQ Assay, a bias-controlled multiplex PCR, was used to amplify TCRbeta CDR3 regions from genomic DNA. For the original study's pipeline: The number of nucleated cells in each sample was estimated by amplification of reference gene primers within the assay. Sequence reads were collapsed and filtered to measure the absolute abundance of every unique TCRbeta CDR3 rearrangement. Productive Simpson clonality was computed per sample as the square root of Simpson's diversity index over productive rearrangements. The source is immuneACCESS, and TCRdb retained only in-frame sequences with V and J called. Part of the clones is not carried over; for the studies checked, unresolved V genes explain less than half of this, and the remainder is unexplained. That table gives V, J and clone size, and the DNA gave D and trimming. This sample has about 110,000 clones in its table, and 84% of those were observed once. The top ten clonotypes cover over 4% of the sample.

The source of this sequence is a human donor in a cohort sampled during active COVID-19. Sequencing was performed on peripheral blood.

DNA sequence: TGTGCCAGCAGCTTGGTCCGGGGGACAGGGAACGAAAAACTGTTTTTT. The resulting protein is CASSLVRGTGNEKLFF. The chain is encoded by TRBV5-6 joined to TRBJ1-4, with 9 bases matching TRBD1. As encoded in the germline V gene, CDR1 is SGHDT while CDR2 is YYEEEE. From cysteine to phenylalanine, the CDR3 is 16 amino acids long. The DNA shown is the 48-base CDR3, in frame from base 1. V ends up 0 bases short and J 8 bases short, with an unmatched junction base count of 8.